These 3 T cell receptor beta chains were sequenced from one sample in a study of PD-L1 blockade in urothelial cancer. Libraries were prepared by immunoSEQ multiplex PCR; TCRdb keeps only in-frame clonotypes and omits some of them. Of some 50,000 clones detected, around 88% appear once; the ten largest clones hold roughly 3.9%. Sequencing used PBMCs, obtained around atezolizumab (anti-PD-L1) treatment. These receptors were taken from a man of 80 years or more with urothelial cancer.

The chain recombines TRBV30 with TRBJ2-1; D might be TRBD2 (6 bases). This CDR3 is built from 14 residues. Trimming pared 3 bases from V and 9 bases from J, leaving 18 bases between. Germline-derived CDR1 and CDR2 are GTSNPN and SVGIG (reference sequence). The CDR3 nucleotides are TGTGCCTGGAGAGGGGCGGGACCCCCCCTTGAGCAGTTCTTC. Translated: CAWRGAGPPLEQFF.

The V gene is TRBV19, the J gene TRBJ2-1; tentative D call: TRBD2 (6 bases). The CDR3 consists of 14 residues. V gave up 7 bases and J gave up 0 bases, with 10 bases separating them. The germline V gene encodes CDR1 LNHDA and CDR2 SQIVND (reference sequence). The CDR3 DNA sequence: TGTGCCAGTAAGGACGGGAGCTCCTACAATGAGCAGTTCTTC. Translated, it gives CASKDGSSYNEQFF.

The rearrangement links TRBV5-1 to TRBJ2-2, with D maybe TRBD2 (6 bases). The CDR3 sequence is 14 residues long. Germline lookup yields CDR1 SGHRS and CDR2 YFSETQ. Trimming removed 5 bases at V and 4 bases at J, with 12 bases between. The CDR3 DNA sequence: TGCGCCAGCAGGCGGAATAGCGGCACCGGGGAGCTGTTTTTT. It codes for CASRRNSGTGELFF.